This T cell receptor beta chain was sequenced in a study of shared clonotypes between healthy human individuals (dated by TCRdb to the early 2020s). With respect to the entire study: The cohort comprised a couple of women and a few men aged 18 to 49 years. For each donor, CD4 naive and CD4 memory were each run on three plates, CD8 naive on two plates, and CD8 memory on one plate. Blood TCR repertoires of about five healthy adults were deeply sequenced to estimate repertoire size and the extent of clonotype sharing between individuals. Different laboratories and diverse techniques were used to prepare libraries and sequence TCR repertoires, to increase sequencing depth and limit assay-specific biases. Per donor, leukapheresis produced somewhere between about 0.8 and 9.5 billion PBMCs. Findings and caveats that apply to the study as a whole: Rarefaction of sorted-subset datasets indicated incomplete sequencing despite the large sequencing depth. When several donors were compared, the shared fraction of clonotypes was 5% to 6.5% for naive CD4, about 4% for naive CD8, 2.3% for memory CD4, and around 0.37% for memory CD8. Because the study included only a small number of donors, the genetic and exposure-history diversity represented was limited. Estimated clonotype richness was generally larger for naive than for memory subsets. Sampling was restricted to blood, and TCR repertoires in tissue are likely to differ from TCR repertoires in blood. Clonotypes shared by all four sorted-subset donors showed higher generation probabilities than non-shared clonotypes. Pairwise subsampling indicated that sequencing depth was expected to affect the degree of clonotype sharing among donors.

Using the deep immunoSEQ assay, multiplex PCR amplified TCR CDR3 regions from genomic DNA. Extracted genomic DNA from each cell subset was spread evenly across all wells of several immunoSEQ 96-well plates, with each plate serving as a replicate. For sorted subsets, each replicate PCR was loaded with 150 to 250 ng genomic DNA, equivalent to approximately 33,000 T cell genomes. The purified libraries were quantified using a Qubit 3.0 fluorometer, sized with a Bioanalyzer 2100, and then quantified again using the KAPA Library Quantification kit. Every immunoSEQ 96-well plate was sequenced on a dedicated single-read 150-cycle Illumina NextSeq 550 flow cell. On the study's bioinformatics: Because only junctional sequences without quality scores were contained in the immunoSEQ output, filtering matching that applied to full-length reads could not be performed. Sequences were annotated with PyIR, a Python wrapper for IgBLAST v1.9, using IMGT germline references to assign V/J genes and CDR3. Reads were removed for weak V/J assignments (E-value above 1e-6), missing CDR3, stop codons, out-of-frame junctions, or ambiguous translated residues. V3J clonotypes were defined by identical inferred V gene, J gene, and CDR3 amino acid sequence. Percentage overlap between repertoires was calculated by dividing the number of shared unique clonotypes by the size of the smaller repertoire. RTK rarefaction, the Chao1 estimator, and Recon v2.1 estimates of unobserved clonotypes were used to assess repertoire richness. OLGA was used to compute generation probabilities for all TCRbeta clonotypes that the gDNA method yielded from a handful of donors. TCRdb stores this immuneACCESS table with in-frame sequences only. Part of the clones is absent; in the studies checked, under half of the shortfall reflects unresolved V genes, and no reason is known for the rest. V and J calls plus clone size are reproduced from that table; the DNA served to infer D and trimming. Across this sample there are over 2,000,000 clones, with over 85% seen only once. Around 1.7% of the sample belongs to the ten largest clones.

For this clone: Its recognized antigen is unknown. Base qualities are missing; no much larger clone stands one base away.

For the CD8 naive samples, CD45RO-negative cells were positively selected for CCR7, yielding a CD45RA+CCR7+ population from which TemRA cells were excluded. Donors were healthy HIV-negative adults with no recently reported acute infections or vaccinations. All donors were Caucasian adults living in Nashville, Tennessee, USA. Blood was obtained by leukapheresis, after which PBMCs were separated by Ficoll-Histopaque density gradient centrifugation and cryopreserved in liquid nitrogen vapor phase. Analytical flow cytometry was used to check the purity and quantity of each magnetically sorted T cell population. From each sorted fraction, genomic DNA was isolated and quantified by UV absorbance on a Nanodrop 2000c. The source is a man in his late teens or twenties in good health. Some clones in this sample may be carry-over from other donors' samples. The sequenced sample was naive CD8+ T cells from PBMCs. This specimen's cell subset or site label, per the study, means: CD45RA+CCR7+.

CDR3 region: CASSLGLANTGELFF. The nucleotide sequence reads TGTGCCAGCAGCTTAGGGCTAGCGAACACCGGGGAGCTGTTTTTT. This sequence uses TRBV11-3 and TRBJ2-2; no D gene can be assigned with confidence. The CDR3 spans 15 residues, from the cysteine through the phenylalanine. Only CDR3 DNA remains: 45 bases, in frame from the first base. V was cut back by 1 base and J by 0 bases, leaving a gap of 6 bases between them. Based on the germline V gene, the CDR1 and CDR2 sequences are SGHNT and YENEEA.